The clone carrying this T cell receptor (beta chain) was observed a handful of times. With a J-beta primer mix and a sample-barcoded 5' primer, a second PCR ran roughly 6 to 12 cycles. A single record per CDR3 protein comes from TCRdb applying MiXCR to the 5' RACE reads. The repertoire holds approximately 780,000 distinct CDR3 sequences, 25% to 30% seen once, with 3% in the top ten. The data were obtained in a study of blood T cells in healthy people across ages. V was trimmed by 1 base and J by 6 bases, leaving 10 bases between them. This CDR3 is 13 amino acids long. The sample also formed part of further work on T cells of mothers and their children. From that study: The donor cohort consisted of a few healthy Caucasian mothers and their six children. Over 9.5 million reads per mother and 2.5 million to 3.5 million per child were obtained.

The rearrangement uses TRBV12-3 or TRBV12-4 and TRBJ2-7; D might be TRBD2 (5 bases). Source material: blood. This receptor was taken from a boy aged 10-17 years in good health. In nucleotides, the CDR3 is TGTGCCAGCAGTTTAGGGGGAGAGAGCGAGCAGTACTTC. It specifies CASSLGGESEQYF.